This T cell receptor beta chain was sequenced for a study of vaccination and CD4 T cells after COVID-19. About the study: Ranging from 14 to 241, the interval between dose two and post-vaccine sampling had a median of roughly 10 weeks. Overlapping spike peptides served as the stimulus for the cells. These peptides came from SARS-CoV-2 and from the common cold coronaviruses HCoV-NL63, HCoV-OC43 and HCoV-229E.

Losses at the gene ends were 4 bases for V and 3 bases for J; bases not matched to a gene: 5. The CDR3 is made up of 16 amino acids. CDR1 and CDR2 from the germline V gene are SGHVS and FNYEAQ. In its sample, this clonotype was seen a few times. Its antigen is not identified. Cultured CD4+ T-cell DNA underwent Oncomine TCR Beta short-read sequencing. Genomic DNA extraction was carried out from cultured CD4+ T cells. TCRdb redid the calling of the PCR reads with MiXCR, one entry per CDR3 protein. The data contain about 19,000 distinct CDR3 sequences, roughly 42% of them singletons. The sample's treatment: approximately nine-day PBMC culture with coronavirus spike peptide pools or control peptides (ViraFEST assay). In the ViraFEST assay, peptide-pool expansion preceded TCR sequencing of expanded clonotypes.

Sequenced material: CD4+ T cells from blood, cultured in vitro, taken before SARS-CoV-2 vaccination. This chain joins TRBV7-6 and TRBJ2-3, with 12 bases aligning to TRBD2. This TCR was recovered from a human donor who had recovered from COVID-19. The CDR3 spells CASSSSGRAGTDTQYF. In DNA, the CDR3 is TGTGCCAGCAGCTCTAGCGGGAGGGCCGGGACAGATACGCAGTATTTT.